The clone carrying this TCR beta chain appeared a single time. Germline-derived CDR1 and CDR2 are SGHRS and YFSETQ. This CDR3 is built from 18 residues. V was clipped by 0 bases and J by 7 bases, with 26 bases between them. Under the authors' procedure: Reference gene primer amplification gave nucleated cell count estimates. The data were produced by immunoSEQ multiplex PCR, yet TCRdb's version contains in-frame clones alone and is incomplete. Clone size and V and J calls were adopted from that table, with D and trimming inferred from the DNA. The top ten clones hold around 1.3% of a sample with a few hundred thousand clones, over 80% of them seen once. The source of the sample is a study of blood T cell repertoires in COVID-19.

The material sequenced was peripheral blood. The clonotype was recovered from a woman in her thirties with COVID-19, enrolled during active disease. The rearrangement uses TRBV5-1 and TRBJ2-7; D is perhaps TRBD2 (6 bases). In DNA form, the CDR3 reads TGCGCCAGCAGCTTGGATCCCCGAGCGGGTGCCCTCACTAAGGAGCAGTACTTC. It translates to CASSLDPRAGALTKEQYF. Together with reference TRBV5-1 and TRBJ2-7, the CDR3 gives the full variable domain: KAGVTQTPRYLIKTRGQQVTLSCSPISGHRSVSWYQQTPGQGLQFLFEYFSETQRNKGNFPGRFSGRQFSNSRSEMNVSTLELGDSALYLCASSLDPRAGALTKEQYFGPGTRLTVT.